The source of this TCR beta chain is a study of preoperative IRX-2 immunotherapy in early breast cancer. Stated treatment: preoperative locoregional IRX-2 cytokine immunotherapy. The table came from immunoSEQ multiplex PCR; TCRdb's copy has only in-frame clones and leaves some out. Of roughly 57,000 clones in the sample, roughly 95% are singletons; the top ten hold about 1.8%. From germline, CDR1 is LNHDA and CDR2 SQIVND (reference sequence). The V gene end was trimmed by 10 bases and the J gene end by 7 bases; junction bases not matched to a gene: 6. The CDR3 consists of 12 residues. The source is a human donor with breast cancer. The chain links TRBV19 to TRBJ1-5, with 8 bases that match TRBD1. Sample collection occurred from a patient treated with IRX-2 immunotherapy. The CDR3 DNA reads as TGTGCCACCGGGACAGGTAGGCAGCCCCAGCATTTT. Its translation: CATGTGRQPQHF.